These 23 T cell receptor beta chains came from one sample sequenced in a study of T cells in Graves' hyperthyroidism and ophthalmopathy. The investigators amplified TCR beta CDR3 regions from RNA transcripts. First-round RT-PCR of the TCR CDR3 relied on the HTBI primer set. One entry per CDR3 protein, called by TCRdb with MiXCR from the multiplex PCR reads. The data show approximately 740,000 distinct CDR3 sequences, 14% seen once. The sequencing sample was made of blood. These receptor sequences come from a woman aged 18-29 years with Graves' hyperthyroidism.

This clonotype was counted at least ten times. J is TRBJ2-7 and V is TRBV20-1; D perhaps matches TRBD1 (5 bases). Germline V CDR1 and CDR2: DFQATT, SNEGSKA (reference sequence). CDR3 length equals 12 residues. Trimming cost V 3 bases and J 0 bases, with 6 bases left between them. The CDR3 DNA reads TGCAGTGCTAGTACAGGCTCCTACGAGCAGTACTTC. This translates into CSASTGSYEQYF.

This clonotype was seen repeatedly, ten times or more. The chain joins TRBV30 to TRBJ2-1, with a possible D match to TRBD2 (5 bases). This CDR3 comprises 14 residues. V gave up 3 bases and J gave up 7 bases, with 16 bases separating them. Germline CDR1 GTSNPN, CDR2 SVGIG (reference sequence). CDR3 amino acids: CAWRSGSSGNEQFF. In DNA, the CDR3 is TGTGCCTGGAGATCCGGGTCCTCGGGGAATGAGCAGTTCTTC.

This clonotype was seen ten or more times. V and J are TRBV30 and TRBJ1-1; TRBD1 is a possible D gene (5 bases). This CDR3 has 14 residues. Deletions cut 6 bases from V and 2 bases from J, with 16 bases between. Germline CDR1 and CDR2: GTSNPN and SVGIG (reference sequence). DNA of the CDR3: TGTGCCTGTTTCCCACCGGGGCCAAACACTGAAGCTTTCTTT. Translating gives CACFPPGPNTEAFF.

This clonotype was found many times. The V and J genes are TRBV28 and TRBJ2-7, with a tentative D call TRBD1 (5 bases). Germline V gene lookup returns CDR1 MDHEN and CDR2 SYDVKM. The CDR3 sequence is 12 residues long. Trimming took off 4 bases at V and 5 bases at J, with 9 bases between the two ends. CDR3 bases: TGTGCCAGCAGTTGGGGCAAGAACGAGCAGTACTTC. Translated: CASSWGKNEQYF.

This clonotype was seen repeatedly, ten times or more. The CDR3 bases are TGTGCCAGCAGTGCTGGTTTAAGTGGGAGCAATGAGCAGTTCTTC. Translation: CASSAGLSGSNEQFF. V usage is TRBV6-1 and J usage is TRBJ2-1; the D gene is possibly TRBD2 (5 bases). The CDR3 totals 15 residues. V lost 4 bases, J lost 6 bases, and 16 bases lay in between. Germline V lookup: CDR1 MNHNS, CDR2 SASEGT.

The chain has TRBV6-1 and TRBJ2-1; a weak D match, TRBD2 (5 bases). This CDR3 region has 15 residues. The V gene lost 8 bases and the J gene lost 6 bases, with 20 bases spanning the gap. CDR1 and CDR2 (germline): MNHNS, SASEGT. CDR3 protein: CASGEAGARGNEQFF. In nucleotides, the CDR3 is TGTGCCAGCGGCGAGGCGGGTGCCCGGGGCAATGAGCAGTTCTTC.

V usage is TRBV5-1 and J usage is TRBJ2-1; possible D gene TRBD2, 6 bases. This CDR3 has 17 amino acids. Germline V gene data show CDR1 as SGHRS and CDR2 as YFSETQ. Trimming left V 4 bases short and J 1 base short, with 18 bases between. This CDR3 is CASSGGTPFLSYNEQFF. Here the CDR3 DNA reads TGCGCCAGCAGCGGCGGGACTCCTTTCCTTTCCTACAATGAGCAGTTCTTC.

The table lists this clonotype with a few counts. The chain has TRBV9 and TRBJ2-1, with 11 positions matching TRBD2. This CDR3 has 14 residues. Germline V gene lookup returns CDR1 SGDLS and CDR2 YYNGEE. V shed 7 bases, J shed 9 bases, and the junction held 9 bases outside the gene matches. The CDR3 nucleotides are TGTGCCAGCGGTCGGGATAGCGGGAGGGGTGAGCAGTTCTTC. This translates into CASGRDSGRGEQFF.

The chain links TRBV14 to TRBJ2-1, with a weak D call TRBD2 (6 bases). CDR3 size: 16 residues. V lost 4 bases and J 3 bases, leaving 16 bases between the germline ends. Per the germline V gene, CDR1 is SGHDN and CDR2 is FVKESK. The CDR3 DNA sequence: TGTGCCAGCAGCCTAGGGATAGCGGCTATCTACAATGAGCAGTTCTTC. It codes for CASSLGIAAIYNEQFF.

Ten or more counts support this clonotype. The V call is TRBV7-9, the J call TRBJ2-1; 10 bases are shared with TRBD2. Trimming took 6 bases from V and 5 from J; bases not matched to a gene: 7. The length of the CDR3 is 15 residues. Germline-derived CDR1 and CDR2 are SEHNR and FQNEAQ (reference sequence). This CDR3 reads CASSPGTSVNNEQFF. CDR3 DNA sequence: TGTGCCAGCAGTCCCGGGACTAGCGTTAACAATGAGCAGTTCTTC.

This clonotype has a handful of counts. This CDR3 reads CSASPFSASTDTQYF. In DNA, the CDR3 is TGCAGTGCTAGTCCCTTTAGCGCCAGCACAGATACGCAGTATTTT. The chain recombines TRBV20-1 with TRBJ2-3; possibly TRBD2 for D (5 bases). Per germline, CDR1 DFQATT and CDR2 SNEGSKA (reference sequence). Trimming cost V 3 bases and J 0 bases, with 13 bases left between them. The length of the CDR3 is 15 residues.

This clonotype was observed a handful of times. The rearrangement uses TRBV10-1 and TRBJ1-4; D unresolved. Trimming removed 5 bases at V and 2 bases at J, with 9 bases between. The germline V gene has CDR1 WNHNN and CDR2 SYGVQD (reference sequence). The CDR3 is made up of 14 amino acids. CDR3 residues: CASSLDATNEKLFF. The CDR3 DNA is TGCGCCAGCAGTCTGGATGCGACTAATGAAAAACTGTTTTTT.

The chain recombines TRBV4-1 with TRBJ2-5; TRBD2 matches 9 bases. Trimming at V came to 0 bases and at J to 4 bases, leaving 12 bases not matched to a gene. Germline V gene lookup returns CDR1 MGHRA and CDR2 YSYEKL. The CDR3 totals 18 residues. The CDR3 nucleotides read TGCGCCAGCAGCCAAGATAGTCGGCTAGCGGGAAGGAGAGAGACCCAGTACTTC. Its protein product is CASSQDSRLAGRRETQYF.

Comments on this clonotype: This clone may be a read error of a much larger clone one base away. The CDR3 carries no conserved terminal phenylalanine or tryptophan, so it likely arises from a read error. This chain uses TRBV6-2 or TRBV6-3 with TRBJ2-2, with no clear D. Trimming removed 4 bases at V and 6 bases at J, with 0 bases between. CDR1 MNHEY and CDR2 SVGEGT come from the germline V gene. The CDR3 consists of 10 residues. As DNA, the CDR3 is TGTGCCAGCAGTTCCGGGGAGCTGTTTCTT. Amino acid sequence: CASSSGELFL.

This clonotype was seen a few times. V is TRBV12-3 or TRBV12-4 and J is TRBJ1-3; D perhaps matches TRBD1 (5 bases). With 6 bases removed from V and 9 bases from J, the gap between germline ends came to 27 bases. This CDR3 has 17 residues. The CDR3 spells CASSSSGGKSVRCTIYF. The CDR3 DNA reads as TGTGCCAGCAGCTCCTCTGGGGGGAAGTCGGTCCGGTGCACCATATATTTT.

This clonotype was seen many times. The V and J genes are TRBV28 and TRBJ2-1; D is possibly TRBD2 (6 bases). Per the germline V gene, CDR1 is MDHEN and CDR2 is SYDVKM. V was cut by 2 bases and J by 6 bases, with 17 bases left in between. The CDR3 extends over 16 amino acids. The CDR3 is CASSLMGLRVGNEQFF. CDR3 sequence (DNA): TGTGCCAGCAGTTTAATGGGACTCAGGGTGGGCAATGAGCAGTTCTTC.

The chain links TRBV4-1 to TRBJ2-5; a possible D gene is TRBD1 (5 bases). This CDR3 has 15 amino acids. Germline CDR1 MGHRA, CDR2 YSYEKL. Trimming took off 0 bases at V and 2 bases at J, with 10 bases between the two ends. In DNA, the CDR3 is TGCGCCAGCAGCCAAGATGGTACAGGTCAAGAGACCCAGTACTTC. This sequence encodes CASSQDGTGQETQYF.

This clonotype was detected only a few times. The chain has TRBV19 and TRBJ1-2; D is possibly TRBD1 (6 bases). The CDR3 extends over 15 amino acids. V was pared by 6 bases and J by 2 bases, with 16 bases between. CDR1 and CDR2 from the germline V gene are LNHDA and SQIVND (reference sequence). The CDR3 sequence is CASSWTVGTNYGYTF. The CDR3 nucleotides read TGTGCCAGTAGCTGGACAGTCGGCACAAACTATGGCTACACCTTC.

J is TRBJ2-5 and V is TRBV6-5; D ambiguous. Germline CDR1 MNHEY, CDR2 SVGAGI. This CDR3 has 13 residues. V was cut by 0 bases and J by 7 bases, with 9 bases left in between. CDR3 loop: CASSYSGVGTQYF. In nucleotides, the CDR3 is TGTGCCAGCAGTTACTCTGGGGTAGGGACCCAGTACTTC.

The chain uses TRBV19 and TRBJ1-1, with D perhaps matching TRBD1 (5 bases). The CDR3 totals 14 residues. Germline CDR1 LNHDA, CDR2 SQIVND (reference sequence). V was trimmed by 4 bases and J by 7 bases, leaving 16 bases between them. DNA of the CDR3: TGTGCCAGTAGTAGAACTTCGACAGCAATTGAAGCTTTCTTT. Encoded protein: CASSRTSTAIEAFF.

The chain carries TRBV7-9 and TRBJ2-7; 9 nucleotides match TRBD2. Germline V gene data show CDR1 as SEHNR and CDR2 as FQNEAQ (reference sequence). The CDR3 is 15 residues long. J lost 5 bases, V lost 5 bases, and 10 bases had no gene match. CDR3 protein: CASSPRSGSPHEQYF. CDR3 nucleotide sequence: TGTGCCAGCAGCCCCCGTAGCGGGAGTCCACACGAGCAGTACTTC. Looking up the rest from reference TRBV7-9 and TRBJ2-7 gives the full variable domain: DTGVSQNPRHKITKRGQNVTFRCDPISEHNRLYWYRQTLGQGPEFLTYFQNEAQLEKSRLLSDRFSAERPKGSFSTLEIQRTEQGDSAMYLCASSPRSGSPHEQYFGPGTRLTVT.

This clonotype came up many times. CDR3 in amino acids: CASSLDRGLEAFF. DNA for the CDR3: TGTGCCAGCAGCTTAGACAGGGGGCTTGAAGCTTTCTTT. The V gene is TRBV11-2, the J gene TRBJ1-1; 8 nucleotides agree with TRBD1. This CDR3 contains 13 residues. CDR1 is SGHAT and CDR2 is FQNNGV in the germline V gene. V shed 0 bases and J 7 bases; nucleotides not matched to a gene: 1. The full variable domain, in which reference TRBV11-2 and TRBJ1-1 provide the parts outside the CDR3, is EAGVAQSPRYKIIEKRQSVAFWCNPISGHATLYWYQQILGQGPKLLIQFQNNGVVDDSQLPKDRFSAERLKGVDSTLKIQPAKLEDSAVYLCASSLDRGLEAFFGQGTRLTVV.

This clonotype came up many times. This sequence joins TRBV7-9 and TRBJ2-7; 8 bases map to TRBD2. Losses at the gene ends were 0 bases for V and 4 bases for J; bases not matched to a gene: 11. Germline lookup yields CDR1 SEHNR and CDR2 FQNEAQ (reference sequence). The CDR3 totals 17 residues. CDR3 nucleotide sequence: TGTGCCAGCAGCTTAGCCCAACCGGGGGCTAGCGGGTACGAGCAGTACTTC. Translating it yields CASSLAQPGASGYEQYF. Supplemented by reference TRBV7-9 and TRBJ2-7, the full variable domain reads DTGVSQNPRHKITKRGQNVTFRCDPISEHNRLYWYRQTLGQGPEFLTYFQNEAQLEKSRLLSDRFSAERPKGSFSTLEIQRTEQGDSAMYLCASSLAQPGASGYEQYFGPGTRLTVT.